These 19 T cell receptor beta chains originate from one sample sequenced in a study of blood T cell repertoires in COVID-19. Assay: immunoSEQ multiplex PCR; the TCRdb copy retains only in-frame clones and omits some. The data show over 350,000 clones, with 70% to 90% seen just once and almost 2% held by the top ten. What was sequenced was PBMCs or T cells enriched from blood (not recorded which). The receptors were gathered from a woman aged 18-29 years with acute COVID-19.

The chain is built from TRBV9 and TRBJ2-5; the D gene is possibly TRBD2 (5 bases). The germline V and J ends were trimmed by 1 base and 2 bases, with 12 bases remaining between them. Germline lookup yields CDR1 SGDLS and CDR2 YYNGEE. This CDR3 has 15 amino acids. This CDR3 is CASSVFSSLQETQYF. As DNA, the CDR3 is TGTGCCAGCAGCGTATTCTCTAGCTTGCAAGAGACCCAGTACTTC.

This clone was found once. This rearrangement joins TRBV5-1 to TRBJ2-1; perhaps TRBD2 as D (6 bases). The CDR3 runs 15 residues. CDR1 is SGHRS, CDR2 YFSETQ, per germline. Between the trimmed V and J ends, which lost 3 bases and 7 bases, there was a span of 17 bases. The CDR3 protein is CASSYTGESRNEQFF. DNA of the CDR3: TGCGCCAGCAGCTATACGGGAGAATCACGGAATGAGCAGTTCTTC. The full variable domain, completed using reference TRBV5-1 and TRBJ2-1, is KAGVTQTPRYLIKTRGQQVTLSCSPISGHRSVSWYQQTPGQGLQFLFEYFSETQRNKGNFPGRFSGRQFSNSRSEMNVSTLELGDSALYLCASSYTGESRNEQFFGPGTRLTVL.

The genes are TRBV4-1 and TRBJ1-5; a possible D gene is TRBD1 (5 bases). There are 15 residues in the CDR3. Germline V CDR1 and CDR2: MGHRA, YSYEKL. V was cut by 2 bases and J by 2 bases, with 10 bases left in between. In nucleotides, the CDR3 is TGCGCCAGCAGCCAATTGGGGGGGGGCAATCAGCCCCAGCATTTT. Protein: CASSQLGGGNQPQHF.

The V call is TRBV6-5, the J call TRBJ2-7; TRBD1 matches at 8 bases. Losses at the gene ends were 7 bases for V and 4 bases for J; bases not matched to a gene: 12. The length of the CDR3 is 15 residues. Per the germline V gene, CDR1 is MNHEY and CDR2 is SVGAGI. CDR3 nucleotide sequence: TGTGCCAGCACTCTCCGACAGGGGAATTCGTACGAGCAGTACTTC. It yields the protein CASTLRQGNSYEQYF.

The chain carries TRBV24-1 and TRBJ1-2, with D possibly matching TRBD1 (6 bases). Per germline, CDR1 KGHDR and CDR2 SFDVKD. The CDR3 length is 12 residues. The V gene lost 7 bases and the J gene lost 4 bases, with 9 bases spanning the gap. This CDR3 is CATRDSSYGYTF. The DNA of the CDR3 is TGTGCCACCAGGGACAGCAGCTATGGCTACACCTTC.

This sequence joins TRBV27 and TRBJ2-1; TRBD2 matches at 11 bases. The CDR3 sequence is 14 residues long. The junction had 1 base not matched to a gene; V was cut back by 3 bases and J by 6 bases. Germline CDR1 is MNHEY and CDR2 is SMNVEV (reference sequence). The DNA for the CDR3 is TGTGCCAGCAGTTTCGGGACTAGCGGCAATGAGCAGTTCTTC. It yields the protein CASSFGTSGNEQFF.

V gene TRBV7-6 combines with J gene TRBJ2-3, with 11 bases identical to TRBD2. Germline trimming cut 1 base from V and 2 bases from J; bases unmatched to any gene: 5. CDR1 is SGHVS and CDR2 is FNYEAQ in the germline V gene. The CDR3 has 17 amino acids. CDR3 DNA sequence: TGTGCCAGCAGCTTAGTGAGTAGCGGGGGGGCCACAGATACGCAGTATTTT. It encodes CASSLVSSGGATDTQYF.

V is TRBV30 and J is TRBJ1-2; D gene ambiguous. V lost 3 bases and J lost 2, with 10 bases in between. Germline loops: CDR1 GTSNPN, CDR2 SVGIG (reference sequence). The CDR3 has 13 residues. CDR3 nucleotide sequence: TGTGCCTGGAGAAGGACTAACAACTATGGCTACACCTTC. Translation: CAWRRTNNYGYTF.

The V gene is TRBV6-5, the J gene TRBJ1-6; 8 bases align to TRBD1. Germline V lookup: CDR1 MNHEY, CDR2 SVGAGI. The CDR3 consists of 13 residues. The V gene end was trimmed by 4 bases and the J gene end by 8 bases; junction bases not matched to a gene: 1. CDR3 loop: CASSSDRDSPLHF. Here the CDR3 DNA reads TGTGCCAGCAGTTCGGACAGGGATTCACCCCTCCACTTT.

A single count supports this clone. One junction end does not reproduce the germline sequence, and a read error may be involved. This rearrangement joins TRBV4-3 to TRBJ2-1; tentatively, D is TRBD2 (6 bases). CDR1 is LGHNA and CDR2 is YSLEER in the germline V gene. The CDR3 runs to 15 residues. This chain's CDR3 is CASSPRDSSHNEQFF. The DNA for the CDR3 is TGCGCCAGCAGCCCCCGGGACTCCTCCCACAATGAGCAGTTCTTC.

The chain has TRBV7-2 and TRBJ2-7, with D possibly being TRBD1 (7 bases). The CDR3 is 16 residues long. The germline CDR1 and CDR2 sequences are SGHTA and FQGNSA. The V end was cut by 5 bases, the J end by 1 base, with 18 bases between. Here the CDR3 reads CASSPPGGTVSYEQYF. The CDR3 DNA is TGTGCCAGCAGCCCCCCAGGGGGGACAGTTTCCTACGAGCAGTACTTC.

This clone was counted a single time. This chain connects TRBV6-1 to TRBJ2-1, with TRBD2 matching over 14 bases. V was pared by 4 bases and J by 5 bases, with 10 bases of the junction left unmatched. The CDR3 spans 18 residues. Germline CDR1 MNHNS, CDR2 SASEGT. The CDR3: CASSGYWGLAGAHNEQFF. The CDR3 DNA sequence: TGTGCCAGCAGTGGGTATTGGGGACTAGCGGGAGCCCACAATGAGCAGTTCTTC.

V and J are TRBV20-1 and TRBJ2-6; D not resolved. CDR1 and CDR2 (germline): DFQATT, SNEGSKA (reference sequence). V was trimmed by 3 bases and J by 2 bases, leaving 8 bases between them. The CDR3 contains 14 residues. The CDR3 spells CSASSATGANVLTF. The CDR3 DNA reads TGCAGTGCTAGTTCTGCTACTGGGGCCAACGTCCTGACTTTC.

This rearrangement joins TRBV7-2 to TRBJ2-5; 9 nucleotides match TRBD1. After removal of 5 bases from V and 5 bases from J, the junction contained 6 bases not matched to a gene. Per germline, CDR1 SGHTA and CDR2 FQGNSA. There are 14 residues in the CDR3. The CDR3 sequence is CASSTGTGWETQYF. The CDR3 coding sequence is TGTGCCAGCAGCACCGGGACAGGGTGGGAGACCCAGTACTTC.

The V and J genes are TRBV12-5 and TRBJ2-5; 9 nucleotides line up with TRBD1. With V trimmed by 0 bases and J by 6 bases, 11 bases remained unmatched. CDR1 and CDR2 (germline): LGHNT, FRNRAP. This CDR3 has 17 residues. In DNA form, the CDR3 reads TGTGCTAGTGGTTTGGTAGCCTACGGGACAGGGTTACAGACCCAGTACTTC. It translates to CASGLVAYGTGLQTQYF.

The rearrangement links TRBV24-1 to TRBJ2-2; D possibly corresponds to TRBD2 (6 bases). Between the trimmed V and J ends, which lost 4 bases and 2 bases, there was a span of 13 bases. Germline V gives CDR1 KGHDR, CDR2 SFDVKD. The CDR3 runs to 16 residues. The CDR3 DNA follows: TGTGCCACCAGTGACCCCGGGACTGCTAACACCGGGGAGCTGTTTTTT. Its protein is CATSDPGTANTGELFF.

The chain carries TRBV2 and TRBJ1-1, with 8 bases identical to TRBD1. The V and J ends lost 4 bases and 2 bases, in that order; junction bases with no gene match: 3. Germline V gene sequence: CDR1 SNHLY, CDR2 FYNNEI. The CDR3 loop spans 14 amino acids. CDR3 amino acids: CASSGGQGNTEAFF. Here the CDR3 DNA reads TGTGCCAGCAGTGGTGGACAGGGAAACACTGAAGCTTTCTTT.

In this sample, this clone turned up once. The gene calls are TRBV19 and TRBJ2-3, with D perhaps matching TRBD1 (5 bases). The length of the CDR3 is 17 residues. Germline V gene sequence: CDR1 LNHDA, CDR2 SQIVND (reference sequence). Trimming removed 4 bases at V and 5 bases at J, with 22 bases between. The chain's CDR3 is CASSTPPYSGQVDTQYF. The CDR3 nucleotides are TGTGCCAGTAGTACCCCCCCTTATTCAGGGCAAGTAGATACGCAGTATTTT.

The chain links TRBV5-5 to TRBJ1-1, with 8 bases that match TRBD1. J was trimmed by 3 bases and V by 2 bases; bases with no gene match: 6. Looked up from germline, CDR1 is SGHKS and CDR2 is YYEKEE (reference sequence). CDR3 length: 15 amino acids. CDR3 nucleotides: TGTGCCAGCAGCTTCAGGACAGGGAAGGACACTGAAGCTTTCTTT. It yields the protein CASSFRTGKDTEAFF.